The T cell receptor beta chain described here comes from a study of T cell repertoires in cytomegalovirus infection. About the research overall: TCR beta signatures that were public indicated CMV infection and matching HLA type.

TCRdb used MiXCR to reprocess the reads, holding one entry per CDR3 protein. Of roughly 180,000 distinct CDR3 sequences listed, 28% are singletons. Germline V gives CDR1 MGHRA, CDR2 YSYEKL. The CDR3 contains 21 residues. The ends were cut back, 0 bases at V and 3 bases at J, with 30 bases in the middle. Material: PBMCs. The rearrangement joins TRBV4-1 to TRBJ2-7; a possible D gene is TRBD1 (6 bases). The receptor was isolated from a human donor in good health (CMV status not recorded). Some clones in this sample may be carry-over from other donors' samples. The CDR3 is CASSQDWGPGTPGVKGYEQYF. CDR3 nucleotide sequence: TGCGCCAGCAGCCAAGATTGGGGGCCCGGGACCCCTGGAGTAAAGGGCTACGAGCAGTACTTC.